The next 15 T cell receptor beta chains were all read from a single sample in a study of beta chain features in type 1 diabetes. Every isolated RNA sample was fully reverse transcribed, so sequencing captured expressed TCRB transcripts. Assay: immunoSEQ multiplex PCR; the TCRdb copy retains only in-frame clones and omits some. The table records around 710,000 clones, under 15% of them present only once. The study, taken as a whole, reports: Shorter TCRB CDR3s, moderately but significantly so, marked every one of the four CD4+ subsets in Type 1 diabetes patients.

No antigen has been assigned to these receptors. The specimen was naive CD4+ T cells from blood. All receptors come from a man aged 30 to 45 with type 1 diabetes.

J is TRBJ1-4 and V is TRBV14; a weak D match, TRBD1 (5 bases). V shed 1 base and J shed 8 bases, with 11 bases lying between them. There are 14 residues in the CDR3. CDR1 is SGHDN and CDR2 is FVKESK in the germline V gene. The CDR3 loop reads CASSQVAGTEKLFF. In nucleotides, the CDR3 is TGTGCCAGCAGCCAAGTAGCAGGGACCGAAAAACTGTTTTTT.

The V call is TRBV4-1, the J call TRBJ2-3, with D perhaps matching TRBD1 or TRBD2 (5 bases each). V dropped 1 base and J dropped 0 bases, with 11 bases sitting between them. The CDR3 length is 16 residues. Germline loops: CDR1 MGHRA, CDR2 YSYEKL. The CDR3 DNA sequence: TGCGCCAGCAGCCAAGGTTGGGGGACCAGCACAGATACGCAGTATTTT. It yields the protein CASSQGWGTSTDTQYF.

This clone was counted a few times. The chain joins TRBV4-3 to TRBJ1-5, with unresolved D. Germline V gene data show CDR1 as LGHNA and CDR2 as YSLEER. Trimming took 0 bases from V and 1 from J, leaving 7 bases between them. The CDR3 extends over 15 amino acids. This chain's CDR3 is CASSQDGLSNQPQHF. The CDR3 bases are TGCGCCAGCAGCCAAGACGGGCTGAGCAATCAGCCCCAGCATTTT.

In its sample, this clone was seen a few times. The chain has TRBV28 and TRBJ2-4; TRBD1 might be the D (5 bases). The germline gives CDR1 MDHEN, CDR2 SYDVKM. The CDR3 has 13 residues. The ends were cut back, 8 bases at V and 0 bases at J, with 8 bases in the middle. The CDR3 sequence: CASLGQAKNIQYF. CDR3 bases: TGTGCCAGCCTTGGACAAGCCAAAAACATTCAGTACTTC.

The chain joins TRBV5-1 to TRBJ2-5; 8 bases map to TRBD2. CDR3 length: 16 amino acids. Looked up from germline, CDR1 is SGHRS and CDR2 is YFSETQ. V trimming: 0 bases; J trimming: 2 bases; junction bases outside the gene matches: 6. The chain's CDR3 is CASSLASAGGQETQYF. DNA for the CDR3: TGCGCCAGCAGCTTGGCTAGTGCGGGGGGTCAAGAGACCCAGTACTTC.

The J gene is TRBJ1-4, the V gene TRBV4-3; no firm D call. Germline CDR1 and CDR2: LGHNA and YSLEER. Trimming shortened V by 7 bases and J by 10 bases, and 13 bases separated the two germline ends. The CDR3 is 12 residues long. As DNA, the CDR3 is TGCGCCAGCAACTCCGGGGTTGGAAAACTGTTTTTT. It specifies CASNSGVGKLFF.

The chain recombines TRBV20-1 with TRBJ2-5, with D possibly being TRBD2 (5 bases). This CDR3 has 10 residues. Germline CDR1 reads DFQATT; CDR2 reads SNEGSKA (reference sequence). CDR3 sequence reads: CSAGKETQYF. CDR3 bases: TGCAGCGCGGGTAAAGAGACCCAGTACTTC.

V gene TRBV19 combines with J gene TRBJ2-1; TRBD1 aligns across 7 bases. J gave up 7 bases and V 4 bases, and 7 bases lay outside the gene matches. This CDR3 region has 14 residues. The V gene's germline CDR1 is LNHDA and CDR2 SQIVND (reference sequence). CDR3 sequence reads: CASSTTGAWNEQFF. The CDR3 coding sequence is TGTGCCAGTAGTACCACAGGGGCATGGAATGAGCAGTTCTTC.

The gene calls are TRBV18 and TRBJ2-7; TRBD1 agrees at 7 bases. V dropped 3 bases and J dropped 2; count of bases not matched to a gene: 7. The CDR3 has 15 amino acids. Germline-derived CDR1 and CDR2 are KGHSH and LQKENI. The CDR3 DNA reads TGTGCCAGCTCACCTGCAGGGGGTTCCCCCTACGAGCAGTACTTC. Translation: CASSPAGGSPYEQYF.

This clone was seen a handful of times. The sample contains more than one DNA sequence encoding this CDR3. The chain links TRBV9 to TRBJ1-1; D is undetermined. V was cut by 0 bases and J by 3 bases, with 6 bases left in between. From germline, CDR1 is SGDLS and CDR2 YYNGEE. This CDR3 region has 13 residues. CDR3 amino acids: CASSVAPDTEAFF. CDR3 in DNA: TGTGCCAGCAGCGTAGCTCCTGACACTGAAGCTTTCTTT. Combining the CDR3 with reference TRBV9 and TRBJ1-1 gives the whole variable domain DSGVTQTPKHLITATGQRVTLRCSPRSGDLSVYWYQQSLDQGLQFLIQYYNGEERAKGNILERFSAQQFPDLHSELNLSSLELGDSALYFCASSVAPDTEAFFGQGTRLTVV.

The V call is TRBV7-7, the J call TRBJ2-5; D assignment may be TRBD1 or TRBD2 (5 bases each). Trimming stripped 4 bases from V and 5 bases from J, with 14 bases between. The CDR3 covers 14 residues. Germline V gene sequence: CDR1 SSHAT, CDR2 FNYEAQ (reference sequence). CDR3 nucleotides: TGTGCCAGCAGCTCCGGGACCCTTCCCGAGACCCAGTACTTC. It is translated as CASSSGTLPETQYF.

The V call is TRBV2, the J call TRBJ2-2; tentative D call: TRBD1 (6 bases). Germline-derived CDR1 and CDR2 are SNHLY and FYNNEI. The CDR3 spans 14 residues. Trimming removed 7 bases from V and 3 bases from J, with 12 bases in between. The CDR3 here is CASIIQGDTGELFF. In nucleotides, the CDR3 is TGTGCCAGCATAATACAGGGAGACACCGGGGAGCTGTTTTTT.

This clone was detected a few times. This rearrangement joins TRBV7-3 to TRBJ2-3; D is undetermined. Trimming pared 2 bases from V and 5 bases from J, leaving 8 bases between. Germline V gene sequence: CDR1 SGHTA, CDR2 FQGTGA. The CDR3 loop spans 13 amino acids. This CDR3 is CASSLGPEDTQYF. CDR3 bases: TGTGCCAGCAGCTTAGGACCAGAAGATACGCAGTATTTT.

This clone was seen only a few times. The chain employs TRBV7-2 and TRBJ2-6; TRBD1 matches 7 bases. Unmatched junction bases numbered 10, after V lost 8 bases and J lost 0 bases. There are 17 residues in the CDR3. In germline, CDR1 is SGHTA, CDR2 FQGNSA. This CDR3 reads CASRDRDWASGANVLTF. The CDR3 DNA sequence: TGTGCCAGCCGTGACAGGGATTGGGCCTCTGGGGCCAACGTCCTGACTTTC.

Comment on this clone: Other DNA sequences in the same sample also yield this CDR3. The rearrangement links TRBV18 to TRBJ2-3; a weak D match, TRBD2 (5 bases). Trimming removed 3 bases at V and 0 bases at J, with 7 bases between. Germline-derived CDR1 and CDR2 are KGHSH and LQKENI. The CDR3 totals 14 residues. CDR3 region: CASSPGGSTDTQYF. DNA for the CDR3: TGTGCCAGCTCACCTGGAGGAAGCACAGATACGCAGTATTTT.